These 17 T cell receptor beta chains came from one sample sequenced in a study of blood T cell repertoires in COVID-19. Using immunoSEQ multiplex PCR, the repertoire was profiled, and TCRdb retains in-frame clones only, with some absent. The sample lists roughly 260,000 clones, around 82% occurring once. The source material was peripheral blood. Receptors were obtained from a woman aged 18 to 35 with acute or convalescent COVID-19.

The chain carries TRBV5-1 and TRBJ2-3; no definite D call. There are 15 residues in the CDR3. Deletions cut 5 bases from V and 2 bases from J, with 15 bases between. Germline V gene sequence: CDR1 SGHRS, CDR2 YFSETQ. The CDR3 is CASRYNFQPTDTQYF. In DNA, the CDR3 is TGCGCCAGCAGGTATAACTTCCAACCCACAGATACGCAGTATTTT.

The gene calls are TRBV29-1 and TRBJ2-2; tentatively, D is TRBD1 (5 bases). The CDR3 is 13 residues long. Germline CDR1 is SQVTM and CDR2 is ANQGSEA. The ends were cut back, 4 bases at V and 0 bases at J, with 6 bases in the middle. The CDR3 DNA sequence: TGCAGCGTTGTAGGGGCGAACACCGGGGAGCTGTTTTTT. It yields the protein CSVVGANTGELFF.

V usage is TRBV7-2 and J usage is TRBJ2-1; 9 bases fit TRBD2. Germline CDR1 is SGHTA and CDR2 is FQGNSA. The length of the CDR3 is 15 residues. V was clipped by 4 bases and J by 7 bases; unmatched bases: 8. The CDR3: CASSSGGGGGNEQFF. For the CDR3, the DNA is TGTGCCAGCAGCTCAGGCGGGGGGGGAGGAAATGAGCAGTTCTTC.

The chain carries TRBV28 and TRBJ2-7; TRBD1 is a possible D gene (5 bases). This CDR3 is 13 amino acids long. Germline CDR1 is MDHEN and CDR2 is SYDVKM. Trimming took 5 bases from V and 5 from J, leaving 13 bases between them. The CDR3 spells CASSLAGQNEQYF. The CDR3 bases are TGTGCCAGCAGTCTGGCCGGACAAAACGAGCAGTACTTC.

The sample holds one count of this clone. The rearrangement joins TRBV28 to TRBJ1-2; tentatively, D is TRBD1 (6 bases). Per the germline V gene, CDR1 is MDHEN and CDR2 is SYDVKM. Trimming cost V 8 bases and J 7 bases, with 17 bases left between them. This CDR3 spans 13 amino acids. CDR3: CASGEGDGFGYTF. The CDR3 DNA follows: TGTGCCAGCGGGGAGGGGGACGGATTTGGCTACACCTTC.

The rearrangement links TRBV6-1 to TRBJ2-7, with TRBD2 identical over 13 bases. This CDR3 is 16 amino acids long. The germline V gene has CDR1 MNHNS and CDR2 SASEGT. J lost 6 bases, V lost 4 bases, and 9 bases had no gene match. DNA of the CDR3: TGTGCCAGCAGTGTCTCCGGACTAGCGGGAGAGGTCGAGCAGTACTTC. Protein: CASSVSGLAGEVEQYF.

This sequence joins TRBV25-1 and TRBJ1-6; TRBD1 is a possible D gene (6 bases). Germline V gene sequence: CDR1 MGHDK, CDR2 SYGVNS. Deletions cut 0 bases from V and 3 bases from J, with 12 bases between. The CDR3 sequence is 17 residues long. CDR3: CASSEYTGPDYNSPLHF. CDR3 DNA sequence: TGTGCCAGCAGTGAATACACAGGGCCAGACTATAATTCACCCCTCCACTTT.

This clone appeared a single time. The V and J genes are TRBV29-1 and TRBJ2-1; D not resolved. Trimming left V 6 bases short and J 7 bases short, with 13 bases between. Germline lookup yields CDR1 SQVTM and CDR2 ANQGSEA. CDR3 length equals 12 residues. CDR3 protein: CSVPSDKNEQFF. CDR3 in DNA: TGCAGCGTCCCTTCCGACAAAAATGAGCAGTTCTTC.

This clone was found a few times. The same CDR3 arises from other DNA sequences in this sample as well. The V call is TRBV19, the J call TRBJ2-7; D may be TRBD2 (5 bases). CDR1 and CDR2 from the germline V gene are LNHDA and SQIVND (reference sequence). This CDR3 is built from 14 residues. The V end was cut by 3 bases, the J end by 1 base, with 10 bases between. CDR3: CASSISPGSYEQYF. For the CDR3, the DNA is TGTGCCAGTAGTATTAGTCCGGGATCCTACGAGCAGTACTTC.

The CDR3 region is CASSLGGLGEKLFF. The CDR3, as DNA: TGTGCCAGCAGCTTAGGGGGGCTGGGGGAAAAACTGTTTTTT. This chain links TRBV7-2 with TRBJ1-4; perhaps TRBD1 as D (6 bases). The CDR3 runs to 14 residues. CDR1 is SGHTA, CDR2 FQGNSA, per germline. Trimming shortened V by 1 base and J by 8 bases, and 11 bases separated the two germline ends.

This rearrangement joins TRBV19 to TRBJ1-5, with 8 bases that match TRBD1. Losses at the gene ends were 5 bases for V and 6 bases for J; bases not matched to a gene: 15. The germline CDR1 and CDR2 sequences are LNHDA and SQIVND (reference sequence). The CDR3 extends over 17 amino acids. CDR3 nucleotides: TGTGCCAGTAGTGCCAAGACAGGGGATCGGCTGATTCAGCCCCAGCATTTT. Translating gives CASSAKTGDRLIQPQHF.

The V gene is TRBV6-1, the J gene TRBJ1-2, with TRBD1 identical over 10 bases. Per the germline V gene, CDR1 is MNHNS and CDR2 is SASEGT. This CDR3 comprises 15 residues. The V and J ends lost 3 bases and 2 bases, in that order; junction bases with no gene match: 3. The CDR3 DNA sequence: TGTGCCAGCAGTGACCGGGACAGGGGAAACTATGGCTACACCTTC. This gives the protein CASSDRDRGNYGYTF.

The gene calls are TRBV10-3 and TRBJ1-5; D remains unclear. This CDR3 contains 13 residues. Trimming cost V 7 bases and J 6 bases, with 13 bases left between them. Germline CDR1 and CDR2: ENHRY and SYGVKD. Here the CDR3 DNA reads TGTGCCATCAAAGGAGACGCCGGTCAGCCCCAGCATTTT. Translating gives CAIKGDAGQPQHF.

The V gene is TRBV30, the J gene TRBJ1-4; D uncertain. CDR3 length: 16 amino acids. Trimming stripped 3 bases from V and 3 bases from J, with 17 bases between. From germline, CDR1 is GTSNPN and CDR2 SVGIG (reference sequence). In DNA form, the CDR3 reads TGTGCCTGGAGGAAAGCCCCCGCGCAAGCTAATGAAAAACTGTTTTTT. Translation gives CAWRKAPAQANEKLFF.

This clone has only a few counts. The V gene is TRBV19, the J gene TRBJ2-3; a weak D match, TRBD2 (6 bases). This CDR3 contains 14 residues. Deletions cut 4 bases from V and 1 base from J, with 9 bases between. The germline gives CDR1 LNHDA, CDR2 SQIVND (reference sequence). In DNA form, the CDR3 reads TGTGCCAGTAGTAAGGGACTTCGCACAGATACGCAGTATTTT. Its protein product is CASSKGLRTDTQYF.

The gene calls are TRBV27 and TRBJ2-3; weak D call: TRBD2 (6 bases). V was cut by 3 bases and J by 0 bases, with 13 bases left in between. The CDR3 totals 16 residues. Per germline, CDR1 MNHEY and CDR2 SMNVEV (reference sequence). This CDR3 is CASSFTTSLSTDTQYF. As DNA, the CDR3 is TGTGCCAGCAGTTTTACGACTAGTCTAAGCACAGATACGCAGTATTTT.

A single count supports this clone. The chain recombines TRBV11-2 with TRBJ2-1, with D possibly matching TRBD2 (7 bases). The CDR3 has 15 residues. Germline V gene sequence: CDR1 SGHAT, CDR2 FQNNGV. The V gene lost 6 bases and the J gene lost 8 bases, with 20 bases spanning the gap. The CDR3 bases are TGTGCCAGCAGGCTAAAGGAGGGGGGGCGGGATGAGCAGTTCTTC. Translated: CASRLKEGGRDEQFF.